One and the same sample provided the 26 T cell receptor beta chains below, sequenced in a study of T cells in Graves' hyperthyroidism and ophthalmopathy. TCR beta CDR3 sequences were amplified from RNA transcripts. When the TCR CDR3 underwent first-round RT-PCR, the HTBI primer set was used. TCRdb processed the multiplex PCR reads anew with MiXCR; each CDR3 protein has one entry. The data show more than 450,000 distinct CDR3 sequences, around 20% seen once. The sample consisted of blood. The receptor set was obtained from a man in his forties with Graves' ophthalmopathy.

This clonotype was observed many times. The chain links TRBV9 to TRBJ2-1, with unresolved D. This CDR3 spans 13 amino acids. V shed 0 bases and J shed 10 bases, with 11 bases lying between them. Germline CDR1 reads SGDLS; CDR2 reads YYNGEE. The CDR3 nucleotides are TGTGCCAGCAGCGTAGATTCCATAAAAGAGCAGTTCTTC. Its translation is CASSVDSIKEQFF.

This clonotype was seen at least ten times. The chain couples TRBV28 to TRBJ2-7, with D uncertain. Between the trimmed V and J ends, which lost 3 bases and 2 bases, there was a span of 8 bases. The CDR3 runs to 13 residues. The germline CDR1 and CDR2 sequences are MDHEN and SYDVKM. The CDR3 nucleotides read TGTGCCAGCAGTTTCGCCGGACCCTACGAGCAGTACTTC. Translated: CASSFAGPYEQYF.

With regard to this clonotype: This may come from a read error, since a much larger clone is one base off. The rearrangement joins TRBV2 to TRBJ2-7, with D possibly being TRBD2 (5 bases). This CDR3 region has 12 residues. Germline V gene data show CDR1 as SNHLY and CDR2 as FYNNEI. Trimming pared 6 bases from V and 7 bases from J, leaving 13 bases between. CDR3 sequence (DNA): TGTGCCAGCAGGCCCGTAGAGGGAGAGCAGTACTTC. Translation gives CASRPVEGEQYF.

This clonotype occurred many times. The V gene is TRBV2, the J gene TRBJ2-5, with D uncertain. Trimming took off 4 bases at V and 6 bases at J, with 15 bases between the two ends. The CDR3 loop spans 14 amino acids. CDR1 is SNHLY, CDR2 FYNNEI, per germline. The CDR3 coding sequence is TGTGCCAGCAGTGGGGGTAGGATCGGCAAGACCCAGTACTTC. Translated: CASSGGRIGKTQYF.

This clonotype was observed at least ten times. This CDR3 reads CASSDTGWTQYF. The CDR3 coding sequence is TGTGCCAGCAGTGACACAGGGTGGACCCAGTACTTC. This chain joins TRBV2 and TRBJ2-5, with a tentative D call TRBD1 (6 bases). The CDR3 runs 12 residues. Trimming took off 3 bases at V and 7 bases at J, with 9 bases between the two ends. The germline V gene encodes CDR1 SNHLY and CDR2 FYNNEI.

This clonotype has a handful of counts. The gene calls are TRBV20-1 and TRBJ2-3, with D perhaps TRBD2 (5 bases). With 6 bases removed from V and 0 bases from J, the gap between germline ends came to 13 bases. Germline V gene data show CDR1 as DFQATT and CDR2 as SNEGSKA (reference sequence). This CDR3 has 14 residues. CDR3 protein: CSARTSPSTDTQYF. The CDR3, as DNA: TGCAGTGCGCGGACTTCCCCTAGCACAGATACGCAGTATTTT.

This clonotype appeared a few times. The gene calls are TRBV18 and TRBJ2-7; no clear D gene. Germline V gene data show CDR1 as KGHSH and CDR2 as LQKENI. The CDR3 loop spans 13 amino acids. Trimming cost V 4 bases and J 3 bases, with 10 bases left between them. The DNA for the CDR3 is TGTGCCAGCTCACTAATTGGAGTCTACGAGCAGTACTTC. Its translation is CASSLIGVYEQYF.

This clonotype was observed many times. The gene calls are TRBV5-8 and TRBJ2-3, with 10 positions matching TRBD1. Germline V CDR1 and CDR2: SGHTS, YDEGEE. The junction had 2 bases not matched to a gene; V was cut back by 0 bases and J by 4 bases. There are 15 residues in the CDR3. The DNA for the CDR3 is TGTGCCAGCAGCTTGGCTGGACAGGGGGCAGATACGCAGTATTTT. Residues: CASSLAGQGADTQYF.

The J gene is TRBJ2-7, the V gene TRBV6-2 or TRBV6-3, with TRBD1 matching 7 bases. CDR1 MNHEY and CDR2 SVGEGT come from the germline V gene. With V trimmed by 6 bases and J by 5 bases, 7 bases remained unmatched. The length of the CDR3 is 13 residues. The CDR3 bases are TGTGCCAGCAGACCCGACAGGGCGAACGAGCAGTACTTC. Its translation: CASRPDRANEQYF.

This clonotype appeared many times. The rearrangement joins TRBV7-9 to TRBJ2-3; D remains unclear. The CDR3 has 13 residues. With 5 bases removed from V and 3 bases from J, the gap between germline ends came to 9 bases. Germline values: CDR1 SEHNR, CDR2 FQNEAQ (reference sequence). The chain's CDR3 is CASSPSGTDTQYF. The CDR3 region has the DNA TGTGCCAGCAGCCCTAGTGGTACAGATACGCAGTATTTT.

This clonotype was seen a handful of times. The CDR3 here is CSASGVAGRGEQFF. In DNA, the CDR3 is TGCAGTGCATCGGGGGTAGCGGGAAGGGGGGAGCAGTTCTTC. V usage is TRBV20-1 and J usage is TRBJ2-1, with TRBD2 matching 8 bases. The V and J ends lost 6 bases and 10 bases, in that order; junction bases with no gene match: 14. Germline assignment: CDR1 DFQATT and CDR2 SNEGSKA (reference sequence). This CDR3 spans 14 amino acids.

As to this clonotype: This likely comes from a read error, as the CDR3 has no conserved phenylalanine or tryptophan at its end. The chain carries TRBV11-2 and TRBJ1-2; D unresolved. The germline V gene encodes CDR1 SGHAT and CDR2 FQNNGV. The V and J ends lost 4 bases and 3 bases respectively, with 15 bases between them. This CDR3 spans 15 amino acids. DNA for the CDR3: TGTGCCAGCAGCTCTCGGAACAGAATTCACTATGGCTACACCCTC. Amino acids: CASSSRNRIHYGYTL.

This clonotype came up many times. The rearrangement uses TRBV3-1 and TRBJ2-2; 9 bases are shared with TRBD2. V shed 8 bases and J 4 bases; nucleotides not matched to a gene: 5. Germline V gene sequence: CDR1 LGHDT, CDR2 YNNKEL (reference sequence). The CDR3 length is 14 residues. CDR3 protein: CASSWTSATGELFF. The CDR3 nucleotides are TGTGCCAGCTCATGGACTAGCGCCACCGGGGAGCTGTTTTTT.

For this clonotype: This may be a read error: a much more frequent sequence differs by one nucleotide. The chain links TRBV5-1 to TRBJ2-1, with a tentative D call TRBD2 (6 bases). Per germline, CDR1 SGHRS and CDR2 YFSETQ. This CDR3 is 14 amino acids long. CDR3 DNA: TGCGCCGGCAGCTGGGTGGAACTAGCTAATGAGCAGTTCTTC. As protein: CAGSWVELANEQFF.

This clonotype has more than one count but fewer than ten. V usage is TRBV27 and J usage is TRBJ2-1; TRBD2 agrees at 7 bases. V shed 7 bases and J 7 bases; nucleotides not matched to a gene: 7. Germline CDR1 and CDR2: MNHEY and SMNVEV (reference sequence). The CDR3 sequence is 13 residues long. As DNA, the CDR3 is TGTGCCAGCAACTTGGGGGGAGGGAATGAGCAGTTCTTC. Its protein is CASNLGGGNEQFF.

The chain carries TRBV29-1 and TRBJ2-3; D not resolved. This CDR3 has 12 residues. Trimming removed 3 bases from V and 2 bases from J, with 6 bases in between. Per germline, CDR1 SQVTM and CDR2 ANQGSEA. The CDR3: CSVDQDTDTQYF. CDR3 sequence (DNA): TGCAGCGTTGACCAGGACACAGATACGCAGTATTTT.

This sequence joins TRBV5-1 and TRBJ2-3; possibly TRBD2 for D (5 bases). Germline V gene data show CDR1 as SGHRS and CDR2 as YFSETQ. The V end was cut by 0 bases, the J end by 2 bases, with 13 bases between. This CDR3 contains 16 residues. The DNA for the CDR3 is TGCGCCAGCAGCTTGGTTGGCGGGCCGACCACAGATACGCAGTATTTT. It is translated as CASSLVGGPTTDTQYF.

This clonotype has ten or more counts. The V and J genes are TRBV7-9 and TRBJ2-3; unclear D gene. CDR1 is SEHNR, CDR2 FQNEAQ, per germline (reference sequence). CDR3 length: 13 residues. Trimming shortened V by 4 bases and J by 6 bases, and 11 bases separated the two germline ends. The CDR3 loop reads CASSSSDLDTQYF. The CDR3 coding sequence is TGTGCCAGCAGCTCCTCCGATCTGGATACGCAGTATTTT.

The rearrangement uses TRBV7-3 and TRBJ2-3; 7 bases match TRBD2. The CDR3 runs to 14 residues. In germline, CDR1 is SGHTA, CDR2 FQGTGA. V dropped 5 bases and J dropped 4; count of bases not matched to a gene: 6. CDR3 nucleotide sequence: TGTGCCAGCAGCCGACGGGGGGACTCAGATACGCAGTATTTT. Translated, it gives CASSRRGDSDTQYF. Looking up the rest from reference TRBV7-3 and TRBJ2-3 gives the full variable domain: GAGVSQTPSNKVTEKGKYVELRCDPISGHTALYWYRQSLGQGPEFLIYFQGTGAADDSGLPNDRFFAVRPEGSVSTLKIQRTERGDSAVYLCASSRRGDSDTQYFGPGTRLTVL.

This sequence joins TRBV28 and TRBJ2-6; 13 bases align to TRBD2. V trimming: 3 bases; J trimming: 0 bases; junction bases outside the gene matches: 5. In germline, CDR1 is MDHEN, CDR2 SYDVKM. This CDR3 has 19 residues. In DNA, the CDR3 is TGTGCCAGCAGTTTCCGAGGGACTAGCGGGATCTCTGGGGCCAACGTCCTGACTTTC. This encodes CASSFRGTSGISGANVLTF.

This clonotype was found many times. This chain joins TRBV6-2 or TRBV6-3 and TRBJ2-7, with TRBD1 matching over 7 bases. The CDR3 is made up of 17 amino acids. Germline V lookup: CDR1 MNHEY, CDR2 SVGEGT. The V segment lost 6 bases and the J segment 5 bases; nucleotides outside the gene matches: 19. CDR3 residues: CASSYLPRQGQVNEQYF. The CDR3 DNA sequence: TGTGCCAGCAGCTACCTACCCCGACAGGGTCAGGTCAACGAGCAGTACTTC.

This sequence joins TRBV11-2 and TRBJ1-5; 8 nucleotides line up with TRBD1. Germline values: CDR1 SGHAT, CDR2 FQNNGV. V lost 4 bases to trimming and J lost 9 bases; unmatched junction nucleotides: 8. The CDR3 covers 14 residues. CDR3 bases: TGTGCCAGCAGCTCCACAGGGGGGTTCGGGCCCCAGCATTTT. Its translation is CASSSTGGFGPQHF.

This clonotype has ten or more counts. The chain links TRBV11-2 to TRBJ2-1; a weak D match, TRBD2 (6 bases). CDR1 and CDR2 from the germline V gene are SGHAT and FQNNGV. The CDR3 contains 14 residues. Between the trimmed V and J ends, which lost 10 bases and 0 bases, there was a span of 13 bases. The CDR3 loop reads CATQTTSSYNEQFF. CDR3 DNA: TGTGCCACGCAAACGACTAGCTCCTACAATGAGCAGTTCTTC.

The chain carries TRBV20-1 and TRBJ1-2; perhaps TRBD1 as D (5 bases). Trimming took 7 bases from V and 0 from J, leaving 12 bases between them. CDR1 and CDR2 (germline): DFQATT, SNEGSKA (reference sequence). This CDR3 is 13 amino acids long. CDR3: CSVNPGSNYGYTF. In DNA form, the CDR3 reads TGCAGTGTAAACCCAGGGTCTAACTATGGCTACACCTTC.

V usage is TRBV6-1 and J usage is TRBJ1-1; weak D call: TRBD1 (5 bases). CDR1 is MNHNS and CDR2 is SASEGT in the germline V gene. CDR3 length: 12 amino acids. V lost 9 bases, J lost 3 bases, and 11 bases lay in between. The CDR3 sequence: CASRGVHTEAFF. In DNA form, the CDR3 reads TGTGCCAGTAGGGGAGTGCACACTGAAGCTTTCTTT.

This clonotype was counted a single time. DNA for the CDR3: TGTGCCAGCAGCTCCCCCGGGACAGGGGATCCCTATGGCTACACCTTC. It yields the protein CASSSPGTGDPYGYTF. The chain combines TRBV13 with TRBJ1-2; 10 bases agree with TRBD1. V was clipped by 4 bases and J by 4 bases; unmatched bases: 9. Germline V lookup: CDR1 PRHDT, CDR2 FYEKMQ (reference sequence). CDR3 length: 16 amino acids. Full variable domain (missing parts from reference TRBV13 and TRBJ1-2): AAGVIQSPRHLIKEKRETATLKCYPIPRHDTVYWYQQGPGQDPQFLISFYEKMQSDKGSIPDRFSAQQFSDYHSELNMSSLELGDSALYFCASSSPGTGDPYGYTFGSGTRLTVV.